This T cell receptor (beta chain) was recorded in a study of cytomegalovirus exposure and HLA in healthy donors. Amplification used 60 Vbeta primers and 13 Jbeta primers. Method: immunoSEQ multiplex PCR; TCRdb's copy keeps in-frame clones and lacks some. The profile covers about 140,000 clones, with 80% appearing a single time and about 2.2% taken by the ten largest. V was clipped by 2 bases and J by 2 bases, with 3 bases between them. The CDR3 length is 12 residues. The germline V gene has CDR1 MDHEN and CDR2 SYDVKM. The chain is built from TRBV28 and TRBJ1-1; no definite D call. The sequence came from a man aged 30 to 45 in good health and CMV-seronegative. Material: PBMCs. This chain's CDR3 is CASSLRNTEAFF. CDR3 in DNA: TGTGCCAGCAGTTTACGTAACACTGAAGCTTTCTTT.